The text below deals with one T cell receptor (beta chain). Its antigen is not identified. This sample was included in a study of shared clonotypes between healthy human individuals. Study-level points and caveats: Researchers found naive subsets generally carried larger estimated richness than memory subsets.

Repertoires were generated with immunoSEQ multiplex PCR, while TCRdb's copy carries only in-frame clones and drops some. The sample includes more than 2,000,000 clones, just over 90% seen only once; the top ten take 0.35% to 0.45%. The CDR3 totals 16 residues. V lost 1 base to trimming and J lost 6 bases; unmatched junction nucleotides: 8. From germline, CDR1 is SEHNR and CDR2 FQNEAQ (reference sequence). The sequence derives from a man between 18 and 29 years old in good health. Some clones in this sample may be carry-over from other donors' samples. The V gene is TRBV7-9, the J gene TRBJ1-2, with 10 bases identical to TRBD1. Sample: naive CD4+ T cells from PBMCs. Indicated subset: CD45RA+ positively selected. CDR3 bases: TGTGCCAGCAGCTTAGGGTCCGGGACAGGGGAAAATGGCTACACCTTC. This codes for CASSLGSGTGENGYTF.